Presented here are 26 T cell receptor beta chains from one specimen sequenced in a study of cytomegalovirus exposure and HLA in healthy donors. Repertoires were generated with immunoSEQ multiplex PCR, while TCRdb's copy carries only in-frame clones and drops some. The data contain 150,000 to 180,000 clones, around nine tenths of them singletons. The sequenced sample was PBMCs. The receptors stem from a man aged 18 to 29 in good health and CMV-seropositive.

Remarks on this clone: The junction departs from germline at one end; a sequencing error may be responsible. The V and J genes are TRBV7-2 and TRBJ2-2; 9 bases are a match to TRBD2. Germline V lookup: CDR1 SGHTA, CDR2 FQGNSA. CDR3 length equals 14 residues. CDR3 nucleotide sequence: TGTGCCAGCAGATTAGCGGGAGCTACCGGGGAGCTGTTTTTT. Its protein product is CASRLAGATGELFF.

This chain joins TRBV19 and TRBJ1-5; D might be TRBD1 (5 bases). CDR3 size: 16 residues. Germline lookup yields CDR1 LNHDA and CDR2 SQIVND (reference sequence). Between the trimmed V and J ends, which lost 6 bases and 1 base, there was a span of 16 bases. The CDR3 loop is CASRPVGGLSNQPQHF. The CDR3 nucleotides are TGTGCCAGTAGACCTGTGGGGGGTTTAAGCAATCAGCCCCAGCATTTT.

This chain connects TRBV6-5 to TRBJ1-3, with D perhaps matching TRBD1 (5 bases). The germline V gene has CDR1 MNHEY and CDR2 SVGAGI. The CDR3 totals 14 residues. V was cut by 2 bases and J by 2 bases, with 7 bases left in between. CDR3 nucleotides: TGTGCCAGCAGTTACCGGGGGGCTGGAAACACCATATATTTT. This gives the protein CASSYRGAGNTIYF.

This chain joins TRBV6-5 and TRBJ2-7; D may be TRBD1 (5 bases). Germline CDR1 and CDR2: MNHEY and SVGAGI. This CDR3 contains 16 residues. With 0 bases removed from V and 2 bases from J, the gap between germline ends came to 14 bases. CDR3 coding DNA: TGTGCCAGCAGTTACTCGATACCCGACAGTACCTACGAGCAGTACTTC. The encoded protein is CASSYSIPDSTYEQYF.

The chain combines TRBV11-3 with TRBJ2-5; 11 nucleotides agree with TRBD2. CDR1 and CDR2 from the germline V gene are SGHNT and YENEEA. J was trimmed by 5 bases and V by 3 bases; bases with no gene match: 8. The CDR3 runs to 16 residues. The CDR3 here is CASSFGIAGGLETQYF. CDR3 DNA: TGTGCCAGCAGCTTCGGGATAGCGGGGGGGCTGGAGACCCAGTACTTC.

This sequence joins TRBV10-3 and TRBJ1-2; D not certain. This CDR3 region has 11 residues. The V gene's germline CDR1 is ENHRY and CDR2 SYGVKD. The V and J ends lost 4 bases and 5 bases respectively, with 5 bases between them. The CDR3 here is CAISGGYGYTF. In DNA form, the CDR3 reads TGTGCCATCAGTGGCGGGTATGGCTACACCTTC.

V gene TRBV2 combines with J gene TRBJ1-4; 10 bases line up with TRBD1. Germline CDR1 reads SNHLY; CDR2 reads FYNNEI. CDR3 length: 14 amino acids. V lost 3 bases to trimming and J lost 6 bases; unmatched junction nucleotides: 1. The CDR3 bases are TGTGCCAGCAGTGAGGGGACAGGGGATGAAAAACTGTTTTTT. Protein sequence: CASSEGTGDEKLFF. Combining the CDR3 with reference TRBV2 and TRBJ1-4 gives the whole variable domain EPEVTQTPSHQVTQMGQEVILRCVPISNHLYFYWYRQILGQKVEFLVSFYNNEISEKSEIFDDQFSVERPDGSNFTLKIRSTKLEDSAMYFCASSEGTGDEKLFFGSGTQLSVL.

In regard to this clone: A read error may produce the germline difference seen at one junction end. This rearrangement joins TRBV19 to TRBJ2-7; 8 nucleotides line up with TRBD1. Germline V gene data show CDR1 as LNHDA and CDR2 as SQIVND (reference sequence). This CDR3 is 15 amino acids long. The CDR3 loop reads CASSLDRGSSYEQYF. CDR3 bases: TGTGCCAGTAGTCTAGACAGGGGAAGCTCCTACGAGCAGTACTTC.

The V gene is TRBV9, the J gene TRBJ1-4, with TRBD1 identical over 8 bases. This CDR3 has 18 amino acids. Germline CDR1 SGDLS, CDR2 YYNGEE. The junction had 19 bases not matched to a gene; V was cut back by 4 bases and J by 8 bases. The CDR3 loop reads CASSPEGQGAGSEEKLFF. The CDR3 coding sequence is TGTGCCAGCAGCCCCGAGGGGCAGGGGGCGGGGAGTGAAGAAAAACTGTTTTTT.

The V and J genes are TRBV27 and TRBJ2-4; the D gene is possibly TRBD2 (7 bases). This CDR3 contains 15 residues. From germline, CDR1 is MNHEY and CDR2 SMNVEV (reference sequence). V was trimmed by 6 bases and J by 6 bases, leaving 18 bases between them. In nucleotides, the CDR3 is TGTGCCAGCAGGGGCGGGGGCCGGGGGGTAAACATTCAGTACTTC. It specifies CASRGGGRGVNIQYF.

The chain recombines TRBV6-6 with TRBJ2-3, with 11 bases identical to TRBD1. V shed 4 bases and J 5 bases; nucleotides not matched to a gene: 5. From germline, CDR1 is MNHNY and CDR2 SVGAGI (reference sequence). The CDR3 loop spans 15 amino acids. The CDR3 sequence is CASSSPDRGLDTQYF. CDR3 nucleotides: TGTGCCAGCAGTTCCCCGGACAGGGGGCTAGATACGCAGTATTTT.

This clone was counted only a few times. Other nucleotide sequences from this sample produce the same CDR3. The gene calls are TRBV5-6 and TRBJ1-2, with 10 nucleotides matching TRBD1. The CDR3 is 14 residues long. Germline V CDR1 and CDR2: SGHDT, YYEEEE. J gave up 4 bases and V 4 bases, and 4 bases lay outside the gene matches. The CDR3 bases are TGTGCCAGCAGCCCCGGACAGGGGGGCTATGGCTACACCTTC. Its translation is CASSPGQGGYGYTF. Full variable domain (missing parts from reference TRBV5-6 and TRBJ1-2): DAGVTQSPTHLIKTRGQQVTLRCSPKSGHDTVSWYQQALGQGPQFIFQYYEEEERQRGNFPDRFSGHQFPNYSSELNVNALLLGDSALYLCASSPGQGGYGYTFGSGTRLTVV.

There are a few counts of this clone. One base separates it from a far larger clone, so it is likely a read error. The V gene is TRBV5-6, the J gene TRBJ2-7; weak D call: TRBD1 (6 bases). V was trimmed by 3 bases and J by 3 bases, leaving 19 bases between them. The CDR3 contains 16 residues. CDR1 and CDR2 from the germline V gene are SGHDT and YYEEEE. CDR3 in amino acids: CASSSTYRVQDYEQYF. The CDR3 coding sequence is TGTGCCAGCAGCTCAACCTACAGGGTTCAAGACTACGAGCAGTACTTC.

This rearrangement joins TRBV29-1 to TRBJ2-4; D may be TRBD1 (6 bases). The CDR3 contains 15 residues. CDR1 SQVTM and CDR2 ANQGSEA come from the germline V gene. V gave up 4 bases and J gave up 0 bases, with 13 bases separating them. As DNA, the CDR3 is TGCAGCGTTGGGGGGACATCCGAAGCCAAAAACATTCAGTACTTC. It yields the protein CSVGGTSEAKNIQYF.

This chain connects TRBV27 to TRBJ1-1; 10 bases are shared with TRBD1. J gave up 1 base and V 6 bases, and 8 bases lay outside the gene matches. This CDR3 region has 16 residues. Germline CDR1 MNHEY, CDR2 SMNVEV (reference sequence). The CDR3 spells CASSKTGGAKNTEAFF. As DNA, the CDR3 is TGTGCCAGCAGCAAGACAGGGGGCGCAAAGAACACTGAAGCTTTCTTT.

The J gene is TRBJ2-5, the V gene TRBV11-2; 7 bases fit TRBD1. The J segment lost 0 bases and the V segment lost 2 bases, leaving 12 bases of the junction unmatched. Germline V lookup: CDR1 SGHAT, CDR2 FQNNGV. The CDR3 is made up of 18 amino acids. CDR3 coding DNA: TGTGCCAGCAGCTTAATGATGTGGGGGACAGAGTACCAAGAGACCCAGTACTTC. As protein: CASSLMMWGTEYQETQYF.

This chain links TRBV27 with TRBJ2-1; 15 positions match TRBD2. V lost 4 bases, J lost 9 bases, and 7 bases stayed unmatched. Germline assignment: CDR1 MNHEY and CDR2 SMNVEV (reference sequence). This CDR3 comprises 16 residues. The CDR3 coding sequence is TGTGCCAGCAGTTGGTCCTGGACTAGCGGGAGGGTTGAGCAGTTCTTC. This gives the protein CASSWSWTSGRVEQFF.

The chain has TRBV7-9 and TRBJ1-3; D uncertain. V was shortened by 5 bases and J by 4 bases, with 15 bases between the two germline ends. Per the germline V gene, CDR1 is SEHNR and CDR2 is FQNEAQ (reference sequence). This CDR3 is built from 15 residues. CDR3 protein: CASSPRGAEGNTIYF. DNA for the CDR3: TGTGCCAGCAGCCCCCGGGGAGCGGAAGGAAACACCATATATTTT.

The rearrangement uses TRBV6-1 and TRBJ2-2, with TRBD1 matching over 7 bases. The CDR3 length is 14 residues. CDR1 is MNHNS and CDR2 is SASEGT in the germline V gene. With V trimmed by 6 bases and J by 3 bases, 4 bases remained unmatched. The CDR3: CASRRQGYTGELFF. CDR3 DNA sequence: TGTGCCAGCAGGAGACAGGGTTACACCGGGGAGCTGTTTTTT.

The chain is built from TRBV20-1 and TRBJ1-2; D remains ambiguous. Per germline, CDR1 DFQATT and CDR2 SNEGSKA (reference sequence). Trimming removed 2 bases at V and 8 bases at J, with 9 bases between. The CDR3 consists of 11 residues. The CDR3 nucleotides read TGCAGTGCTAGAAGAGGGTGGGGCTACACCTTC. Protein product: CSARRGWGYTF.

The chain combines TRBV7-2 with TRBJ2-7, with 9 bases that match TRBD2. Germline CDR1 SGHTA, CDR2 FQGNSA. The CDR3 runs 15 residues. V lost 4 bases and J lost 5; bases outside the gene matches: 9. CDR3 amino acids: CASSSIAGAANEQYF. For the CDR3, the DNA is TGTGCCAGCAGCTCAATAGCGGGAGCAGCTAACGAGCAGTACTTC.

The chain links TRBV2 to TRBJ2-7; D might be TRBD2 (6 bases). Germline CDR1 reads SNHLY; CDR2 reads FYNNEI. The CDR3 has 16 residues. V was trimmed by 2 bases and J by 3 bases, leaving 17 bases between them. Written as DNA, the CDR3 is TGTGCCAGCAGTGAAATTCTGCTAGCGATAAACTACGAGCAGTACTTC. This sequence encodes CASSEILLAINYEQYF.

The chain combines TRBV18 with TRBJ1-5; 9 bases line up with TRBD1. Trimming cost V 0 bases and J 4 bases; bases outside gene matches: 1. Per germline, CDR1 KGHSH and CDR2 LQKENI. CDR3 length: 15 amino acids. CDR3 residues: CASSPPQGANQPQHF. CDR3 bases: TGTGCCAGCTCACCACCACAGGGGGCTAATCAGCCCCAGCATTTT.

The chain links TRBV6-5 to TRBJ2-7; TRBD2 matches 8 bases. After removal of 7 bases from V and 7 bases from J, the junction contained 9 bases not matched to a gene. This CDR3 is built from 13 residues. Germline-derived CDR1 and CDR2 are MNHEY and SVGAGI. DNA for the CDR3: TGTGCCAGCACCAAGCGGGAGACCGGGGAGCAGTACTTC. It specifies CASTKRETGEQYF.

The chain carries TRBV7-2 and TRBJ2-5, with D tentatively TRBD2 (6 bases). CDR3 length: 15 residues. The germline V and J ends were trimmed by 10 bases and 1 base, with 19 bases remaining between them. Looked up from germline, CDR1 is SGHTA and CDR2 is FQGNSA. CDR3 bases: TGTGCCACCTCGGGGGAACAGTTCCCCCAAGAGACCCAGTACTTC. Amino acids: CATSGEQFPQETQYF.

The V gene is TRBV10-1, the J gene TRBJ2-3, with 15 bases that match TRBD2. Germline V gene lookup returns CDR1 WNHNN and CDR2 SYGVQD (reference sequence). The CDR3 runs 16 residues. The ends lost 2 bases at V and 10 bases at J; junction bases unmatched: 7. The CDR3 nucleotides are TGCGCCAGCAGTGAGCCAGGACTAGCGGGGGGGCCCCCGCAGTATTTT. Its translation: CASSEPGLAGGPPQYF.